The 13 T cell receptor beta chains below all came from one sample that was sequenced in a study of Ad26.COV2.S vaccination and SARS-CoV-2 variants (dated by TCRdb to the early 2020s). The treatment or condition label for this specimen denotes: approximately 18 received Ad26.COV2.S at low or high dose, single or two shots; 5 received placebo; per-sample allocation not given. For vaccine and placebo recipients, repertoires were sequenced using samples collected on day 63 after the first injection. Library preparation used the immunoSEQ multiplex PCR assay. What TCRdb holds here is the immuneACCESS table cut down to in-frame rearrangements. Part of the clones is not present; checked against another copy, under half of the missing clones reflect an unresolved V gene, and the others are unexplained. The sample includes roughly 320,000 clones, with around 84% observed a single time. The top ten constitute roughly 1.9% of the sample.

The sample here was peripheral blood, taken in a trial of Ad26.COV2.S vaccine versus placebo. These receptors were taken from a person aged 18-60 years who received the Ad26.COV2.S COVID-19 vaccine or a placebo.

The chain is built from TRBV7-2 and TRBJ2-7; TRBD1 is a possible D gene (6 bases). Germline CDR1 SGHTA, CDR2 FQGNSA. There are 15 residues in the CDR3. The V gene lost 4 bases and the J gene lost 3 bases, with 16 bases spanning the gap. The CDR3 sequence: CASSSSRLDSYEQYF. The CDR3, as DNA: TGTGCCAGCAGCTCCAGCCGTTTGGACAGCTACGAGCAGTACTTC.

The chain couples TRBV6-5 to TRBJ2-1; the D gene is possibly TRBD2 (5 bases). Trimming pared 6 bases from V and 8 bases from J, leaving 17 bases between. CDR3 length equals 14 residues. Germline V lookup: CDR1 MNHEY, CDR2 SVGAGI. DNA for the CDR3: TGTGCCAGCAGATCTAGCCCTGCTCGGGATGAGCAGTTCTTC. Amino acid sequence: CASRSSPARDEQFF.

The chain carries TRBV7-2 and TRBJ1-2, with D hard to call. The V gene's germline CDR1 is SGHTA and CDR2 FQGNSA. V dropped 11 bases and J dropped 6 bases, with 22 bases sitting between them. The CDR3 consists of 14 residues. In nucleotides, the CDR3 is TGTGCCGAAGATGTTGGCGGAAACTATCATGGCTACACCTTC. Encoded protein: CAEDVGGNYHGYTF. Full variable domain (missing parts from reference TRBV7-2 and TRBJ1-2): GAGVSQSPSNKVTEKGKDVELRCDPISGHTALYWYRQSLGQGLEFLIYFQGNSAPDKSGLPSDRFSAERTGGSVSTLTIQRTQQEDSAVYLCAEDVGGNYHGYTFGSGTRLTVV.

CDR3 nucleotides: TGTGCCATCAGTGCCGGCCAGGGGATCTATGGCTACACCTTC. It yields the protein CAISAGQGIYGYTF. V and J are TRBV10-3 and TRBJ1-2, with D possibly matching TRBD1 (6 bases). The CDR3 is 14 amino acids. Trimming took off 4 bases at V and 4 bases at J, with 13 bases between the two ends. CDR1 ENHRY and CDR2 SYGVKD come from the germline V gene.

The chain links TRBV7-8 to TRBJ1-5, with a weak D call TRBD1 (6 bases). V was shortened by 5 bases and J by 2 bases, with 13 bases between the two germline ends. The CDR3 is 15 residues long. Looked up from germline, CDR1 is SGHVS and CDR2 is FQNEAQ. The CDR3 is CASSPRTDGNQPQHF. The DNA for the CDR3 is TGTGCCAGCAGCCCCAGGACAGACGGCAATCAGCCCCAGCATTTT.

The rearrangement uses TRBV5-4 and TRBJ2-5; D unclear. The CDR3 is 14 amino acids. Per germline, CDR1 SGHNT and CDR2 YYREEE (reference sequence). Trimming took 4 bases from V and 2 from J, leaving 12 bases between them. The CDR3 here is CASSPLGPQETQYF. For the CDR3, the DNA is TGTGCCAGCAGCCCTCTCGGACCTCAAGAGACCCAGTACTTC.

As to this clone: The junction and the germline gene differ at one end; a read error may be behind it. The genes are TRBV7-7 and TRBJ1-1; D may be TRBD1 (6 bases). The germline gives CDR1 SSHAT, CDR2 FNYEAQ (reference sequence). The CDR3 runs 13 residues. DNA of the CDR3: TGTGCTAGCAGCTCGAGTGTTGGACAGGAAGCTTTCTTT. The encoded protein is CASSSSVGQEAFF.

The chain links TRBV4-2 to TRBJ2-3; D is uncertain. V lost 0 bases and J 7 bases, leaving 8 bases between the germline ends. The germline V gene encodes CDR1 LGHNA and CDR2 YNFKEQ. CDR3 size: 13 residues. The CDR3 DNA reads TGTGCCAGCAGCCAAGAAGCTGGGAATACGCAGTATTTT. The encoded protein is CASSQEAGNTQYF.

As DNA, the CDR3 is TGTGCCAGCAGCCAAGGTTTCAATAGGGACTTCTCTCGGCCGTTCTTC. Translated, it gives CASSQGFNRDFSRPFF. The chain has TRBV3-1 (or the pseudogene TRBV3-2) and TRBJ2-1; tentatively, D is TRBD2 (6 bases). The length of the CDR3 is 16 residues. Per the germline V gene, CDR1 is LGHDT and CDR2 is YNNKEL (reference sequence). The ends were cut back, 1 base at V and 15 bases at J, with 25 bases in the middle.

This clone is a singleton in its sample. The gene calls are TRBV9 and TRBJ2-5, with no clear D. The V and J ends lost 0 bases and 5 bases respectively, with 8 bases between them. The germline V gene has CDR1 SGDLS and CDR2 YYNGEE. The CDR3 runs 13 residues. DNA for the CDR3: TGTGCCAGCAGCGTAGAGGGTCGGGAGACCCAGTACTTC. Translation gives CASSVEGRETQYF.

V is TRBV7-6 and J is TRBJ2-2, with 8 bases identical to TRBD2. CDR3 length: 17 amino acids. The germline CDR1 and CDR2 sequences are SGHVS and FNYEAQ. The J segment lost 5 bases and the V segment lost 3 bases, leaving 11 bases of the junction unmatched. The CDR3 sequence is CASSFSGAGFGTGELFF. The CDR3, as DNA: TGTGCCAGCAGCTTTAGCGGGGCCGGGTTTGGGACCGGGGAGCTGTTTTTT.

The V gene is TRBV6-5, the J gene TRBJ1-4, with 10 bases fitting TRBD1. The CDR3 covers 14 residues. Losses at the gene ends were 4 bases for V and 7 bases for J; bases not matched to a gene: 3. The germline gives CDR1 MNHEY, CDR2 SVGAGI. The DNA for the CDR3 is TGTGCCAGCAGTTCTGACAGGGGGCTTGAAAAACTGTTTTTT. Translating gives CASSSDRGLEKLFF.

The V and J genes are TRBV10-3 and TRBJ1-4; 7 bases fit TRBD1. Trimming cost V 9 bases and J 8 bases; bases outside gene matches: 18. The CDR3 length is 16 residues. The V gene's germline CDR1 is ENHRY and CDR2 SYGVKD. This chain's CDR3 is CAIRQGPNAGEEKLFF. CDR3 bases: TGTGCCATTAGACAGGGCCCGAACGCGGGCGAAGAAAAACTGTTTTTT.